This T cell receptor beta chain was captured in a study of CD8 T cells in Susac syndrome. The CDR3 is 15 amino acids. Germline V CDR1 and CDR2: GTSNPN, SVGIG (reference sequence). The V end lost 2 bases, the J end lost 0 bases, and 11 bases lay between the germline ends. Relapsing-remitting disease, either stable or active, was present in the treatment-naive patients who were the multiple sclerosis controls. TEMRA cells were FACS-enriched, and CD8+ and CD4+ T cells were isolated negatively. Random-hexamer reverse transcription was applied to roughly 0.5 to 1 ug RNA. TCRdb recomputed calls from the immunoSEQ multiplex PCR reads with MiXCR, one row per CDR3 protein. The table shows 160,000 or so distinct CDR3 sequences, with nearly 97% occurring only once.

The sample consisted of CD8+ T cells from PBMCs. The rearrangement links TRBV30 to TRBJ2-1, with D perhaps matching TRBD2 (6 bases). The sequence came from a human donor with multiple sclerosis. DNA for the CDR3: TGTGCCTGGAGTAACCCGGGGGACTCCTACAATGAGCAGTTCTTC. Protein product: CAWSNPGDSYNEQFF.